The 13 T cell receptor beta chains below all came from one sample that was sequenced in a study of T cell repertoires in cytomegalovirus infection. Each CDR3 protein is one row after TCRdb ran MiXCR on the reads. The data show about 500,000 distinct CDR3 sequences, with 30% to 40% seen just once and 15% to 20% held by the top ten. Antigens for these TCRs are unknown. Sequencing was performed on cultured PBMCs, taken from culture after CMV antigen stimulation. These receptors came from a human donor in good health (CMV status not recorded). Some clones in this sample may be carry-over from other donors' samples.

This clonotype occurred a few times. This rearrangement joins TRBV10-3 to TRBJ2-1; 8 bases align to TRBD2. The CDR3 length is 15 residues. V lost 6 bases and J lost 0; bases outside the gene matches: 4. Germline CDR1 reads ENHRY; CDR2 reads SYGVKD. CDR3 in amino acids: CAIRLGTSSYNEQFF. For the CDR3, the DNA is TGTGCCATCAGGCTGGGGACTAGCTCCTACAATGAGCAGTTCTTC.

In its sample, this clonotype was seen a few times. The chain carries TRBV10-3 and TRBJ1-2; 10 positions match TRBD1. The germline gives CDR1 ENHRY, CDR2 SYGVKD. This CDR3 spans 15 amino acids. Trimming cost V 10 bases and J 8 bases; bases outside gene matches: 16. CDR3 residues: CATSTAGTGVDGYTF. CDR3 nucleotides: TGTGCCACCAGCACCGCCGGGACAGGGGTTGACGGCTACACCTTC.

This clonotype appeared many times. The CDR3 region is CASSQQGWADTQYF. The DNA for the CDR3 is TGTGCCAGCAGCCAACAGGGGTGGGCAGATACGCAGTATTTT. The chain recombines TRBV7-2 with TRBJ2-3; 7 positions agree with TRBD1. CDR3 size: 14 residues. The junction had 6 bases not matched to a gene; V was cut back by 5 bases and J by 4 bases. CDR1 is SGHTA and CDR2 is FQGNSA in the germline V gene. The complete variable domain, with remaining parts taken from reference TRBV7-2 and TRBJ2-3, reads GAGVSQSPSNKVTEKGKDVELRCDPISGHTALYWYRQSLGQGLEFLIYFQGNSAPDKSGLPSDRFSAERTGGSVSTLTIQRTQQEDSAVYLCASSQQGWADTQYFGPGTRLTVL.

This clonotype occurred a few times. The rearrangement uses TRBV24-1 and TRBJ2-5; the match to TRBD1 covers 10 bases. The germline V gene has CDR1 KGHDR and CDR2 SFDVKD. The length of the CDR3 is 13 residues. Germline trimming cut 7 bases from V and 4 bases from J; bases unmatched to any gene: 2. CDR3 protein: CATSDRGRETQYF. In DNA, the CDR3 is TGTGCCACCAGCGACAGGGGGCGAGAGACCCAGTACTTC.

The V and J genes are TRBV12-3 or TRBV12-4 and TRBJ1-4; D is undetermined. This CDR3 region has 12 residues. The V end was cut by 5 bases, the J end by 10 bases, with 11 bases between. DNA for the CDR3: TGTGCCAGCAGTCCGGGCGTCCCAAAACTGTTTTTT. The encoded protein is CASSPGVPKLFF.

This clonotype was detected a few times. V usage is TRBV7-2 and J usage is TRBJ2-1, with 9 bases matching TRBD2. The ends lost 9 bases at V and 4 bases at J; junction bases unmatched: 13. CDR1 and CDR2 from the germline V gene are SGHTA and FQGNSA. CDR3 length: 16 residues. CDR3 in amino acids: CASTSPGTSRYNEQFF. The CDR3 nucleotides are TGTGCCAGTACCTCACCCGGGACTAGCAGGTACAATGAGCAGTTCTTC.

This clonotype has just a few counts. The chain couples TRBV7-3 to TRBJ2-2; 8 nucleotides line up with TRBD2. Per germline, CDR1 SGHTA and CDR2 FQGTGA. V lost 5 bases to trimming and J lost 3 bases; unmatched junction nucleotides: 14. This CDR3 comprises 18 residues. CDR3 protein: CASSPKTSVLSDTGELFF. CDR3 sequence (DNA): TGTGCCAGCAGCCCAAAGACTAGCGTCCTCTCGGACACCGGGGAGCTGTTTTTT.

This clonotype was observed a few times. This chain joins TRBV6-2 or TRBV6-3 and TRBJ2-3; 7 bases line up with TRBD2. In germline, CDR1 is MNHEY, CDR2 SVGEGT. V was clipped by 2 bases and J by 2 bases; unmatched bases: 4. There are 15 residues in the CDR3. The CDR3: CASSYGGRATDTQYF. In nucleotides, the CDR3 is TGTGCCAGCAGTTACGGTGGGAGGGCCACAGATACGCAGTATTTT.

The CDR3 nucleotides read TGTGCCAGCTCACCAAGGGGACTAGCTGGCGGGGAGCTGTTTTTT. Translation: CASSPRGLAGGELFF. This chain connects TRBV18 to TRBJ2-2; TRBD2 agrees at 9 bases. J was trimmed by 7 bases and V by 2 bases; bases with no gene match: 5. The V gene's germline CDR1 is KGHSH and CDR2 LQKENI. CDR3 length: 15 amino acids.

The chain is built from TRBV12-3 or TRBV12-4 and TRBJ2-4, with D possibly being TRBD2 (6 bases). V lost 7 bases to trimming and J lost 0 bases, with 13 bases between them. The CDR3 sequence is 15 residues long. This chain's CDR3 is CASMSGLLAKNIQYF. CDR3 DNA sequence: TGTGCCAGCATGTCCGGACTACTAGCCAAAAACATTCAGTACTTC.

The chain couples TRBV27 to TRBJ2-1; D ambiguous. The CDR3 spans 11 residues. Germline V CDR1 and CDR2: MNHEY, SMNVEV (reference sequence). CDR3 coding DNA: TGTGGCCCCGGTTGCGACAATGAGCAGTTCTTC. Protein sequence: CGPGCDNEQFF.

This clonotype came up a few times. J is TRBJ2-2 and V is TRBV19; D perhaps matches TRBD2 (6 bases). V lost 7 bases and J 4 bases, leaving 16 bases between the germline ends. Germline-derived CDR1 and CDR2 are LNHDA and SQIVND (reference sequence). The CDR3 loop spans 15 amino acids. The CDR3: CASNSLEGSTGELFF. The CDR3 DNA reads as TGTGCCAGTAATTCTTTGGAGGGGAGCACCGGGGAGCTGTTTTTT.

This clonotype has just a few counts. The J gene is TRBJ2-7, the V gene TRBV15; maybe TRBD1 (6 bases). V was pared by 4 bases and J by 6 bases, with 19 bases between. Germline V gene lookup returns CDR1 LNHNV and CDR2 YYDKDF (reference sequence). The CDR3 covers 15 residues. The CDR3 sequence is CATSTSMGAFPEQYF. The DNA for the CDR3 is TGTGCCACCAGCACTAGTATGGGGGCCTTTCCCGAGCAGTACTTC.